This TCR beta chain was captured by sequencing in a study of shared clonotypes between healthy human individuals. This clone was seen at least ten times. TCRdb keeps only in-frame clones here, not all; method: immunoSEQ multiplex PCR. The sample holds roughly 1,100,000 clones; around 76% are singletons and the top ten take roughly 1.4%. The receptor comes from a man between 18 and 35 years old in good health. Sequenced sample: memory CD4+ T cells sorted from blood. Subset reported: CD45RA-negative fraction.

Here the CDR3 reads CASSFEGNTGELFF. CDR3 coding DNA: TGTGCCAGCTCTTTCGAAGGGAACACCGGGGAGCTGTTTTTT. The chain is built from TRBV6-1 and TRBJ2-2, with D uncertain. V was clipped by 8 bases and J by 1 base, with 11 bases between them. CDR3 length equals 14 residues. Germline assignment: CDR1 MNHNS and CDR2 SASEGT.